Sequencing of this T cell receptor beta chain was carried out in a study of STAT3 mutations in large granular lymphocyte leukemia. Points from the study as a whole: Every T-LGLL patient had at least one immunodominant TCRbeta clonotype.

Comments on this clone: The antigen remains undetermined.

The CDR3 covers 14 residues. Germline assignment: CDR1 SGHRS and CDR2 YFSETQ. V was trimmed by 0 bases and J by 1 base, leaving 7 bases between them. TCRdb's copy holds only in-frame clones and misses some; the assay was immunoSEQ multiplex PCR. The sample lists about 4,300 clones; less than 70% were seen once. J is TRBJ1-1 and V is TRBV5-1; D may be TRBD1 (5 bases). The origin of this receptor is a human donor with T large granular lymphocyte leukemia. Some clones in this sample may be carry-over from other donors' samples. Sequenced input: PBMCs. The CDR3 nucleotides read TGCGCCAGCAGCTTGGCCGGGGGGAACACTGAAGCTTTCTTT. Translating gives CASSLAGGNTEAFF.